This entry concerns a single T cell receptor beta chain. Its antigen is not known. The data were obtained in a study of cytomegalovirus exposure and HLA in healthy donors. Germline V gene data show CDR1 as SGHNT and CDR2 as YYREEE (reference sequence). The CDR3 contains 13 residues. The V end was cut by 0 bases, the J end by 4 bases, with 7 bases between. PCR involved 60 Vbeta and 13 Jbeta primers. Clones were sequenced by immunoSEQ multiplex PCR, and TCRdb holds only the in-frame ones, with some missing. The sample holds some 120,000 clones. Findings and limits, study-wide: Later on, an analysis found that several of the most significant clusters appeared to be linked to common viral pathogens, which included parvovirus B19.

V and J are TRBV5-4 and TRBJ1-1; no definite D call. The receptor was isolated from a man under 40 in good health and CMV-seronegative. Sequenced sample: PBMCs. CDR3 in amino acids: CASSLDGLTEAFF. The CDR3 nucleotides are TGTGCCAGCAGCTTGGACGGACTCACTGAAGCTTTCTTT.